This TCR beta chain was recorded in a study of Ad26.COV2.S vaccination and SARS-CoV-2 variants. As for this clone: No antigen is known for it.

This CDR3 contains 18 residues. V gave up 6 bases and J gave up 0 bases; unmatched junction bases: 11. Germline V CDR1 and CDR2: SGHRS, YFSETQ. The study's findings and limits: From the TCR breadth and depth analyses, total T cell responses may have been underestimated. Comparable non-spike TCR breadth was observed in vaccine and placebo recipients.

Clones were read by immunoSEQ multiplex PCR, and TCRdb kept only the in-frame ones, dropping some. The table lists approximately 400,000 clones, roughly 94% of them singletons. The TCR comes from a human donor who had recovered from COVID-19. Sequencing was performed on peripheral blood, taken after recovery from COVID-19. The gene calls are TRBV5-1 and TRBJ1-4; 10 bases align to TRBD1. CDR3 nucleotides: TGCGCCAGCACCGAGCCGGGACAGGGGCCATCAACTAATGAAAAACTGTTTTTT. This codes for CASTEPGQGPSTNEKLFF.